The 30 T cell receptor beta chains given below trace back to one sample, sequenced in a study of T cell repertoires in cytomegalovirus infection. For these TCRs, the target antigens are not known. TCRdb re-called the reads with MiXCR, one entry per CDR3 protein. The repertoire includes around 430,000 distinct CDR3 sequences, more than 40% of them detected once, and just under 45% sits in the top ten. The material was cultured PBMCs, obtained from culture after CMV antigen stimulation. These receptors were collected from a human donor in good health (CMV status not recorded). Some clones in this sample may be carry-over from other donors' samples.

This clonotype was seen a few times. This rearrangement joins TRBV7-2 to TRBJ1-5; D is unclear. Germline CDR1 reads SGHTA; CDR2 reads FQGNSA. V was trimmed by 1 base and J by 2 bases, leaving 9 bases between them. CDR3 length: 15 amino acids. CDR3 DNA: TGTGCCAGCAGCTTAGGCTGGACTGGCAATCAGCCCCAGCATTTT. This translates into CASSLGWTGNQPQHF. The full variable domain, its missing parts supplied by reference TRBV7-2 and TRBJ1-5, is GAGVSQSPSNKVTEKGKDVELRCDPISGHTALYWYRQSLGQGLEFLIYFQGNSAPDKSGLPSDRFSAERTGGSVSTLTIQRTQQEDSAVYLCASSLGWTGNQPQHFGDGTRLSIL.

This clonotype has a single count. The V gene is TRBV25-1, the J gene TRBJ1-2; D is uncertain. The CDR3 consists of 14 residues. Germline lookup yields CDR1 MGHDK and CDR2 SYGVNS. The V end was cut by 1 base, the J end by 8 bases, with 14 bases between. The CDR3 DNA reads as TGTGCCAGCAGTGAATCCCCACCCATCGGGGGCTACACCTTC. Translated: CASSESPPIGGYTF.

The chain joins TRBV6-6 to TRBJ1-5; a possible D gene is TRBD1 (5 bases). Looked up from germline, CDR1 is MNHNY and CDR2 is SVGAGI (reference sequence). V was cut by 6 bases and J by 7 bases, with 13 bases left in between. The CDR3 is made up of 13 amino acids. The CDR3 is CASRGGREQPQHF. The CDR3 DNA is TGTGCCAGCAGGGGGGGACGAGAACAGCCCCAGCATTTT.

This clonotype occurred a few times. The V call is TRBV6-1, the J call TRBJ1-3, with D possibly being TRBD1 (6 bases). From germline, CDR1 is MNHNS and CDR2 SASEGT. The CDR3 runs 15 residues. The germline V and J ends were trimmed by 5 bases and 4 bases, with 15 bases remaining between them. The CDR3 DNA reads TGTGCCAGCAGTAAAACAGGGATGAGAGGAAACACCATATATTTT. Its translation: CASSKTGMRGNTIYF.

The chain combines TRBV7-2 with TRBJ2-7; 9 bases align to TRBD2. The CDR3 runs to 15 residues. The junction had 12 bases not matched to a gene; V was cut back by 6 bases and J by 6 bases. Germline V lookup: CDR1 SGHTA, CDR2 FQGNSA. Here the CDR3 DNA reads TGTGCCAGCAGTCGCGGTCTAGCGGGATCTGGCGAGCAGTACTTC. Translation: CASSRGLAGSGEQYF.

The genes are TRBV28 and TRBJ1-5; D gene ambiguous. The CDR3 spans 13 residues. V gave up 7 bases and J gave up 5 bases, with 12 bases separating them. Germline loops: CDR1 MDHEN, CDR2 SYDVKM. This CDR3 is CASTEDGHQPQHF. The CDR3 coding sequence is TGTGCCAGCACTGAGGACGGTCATCAGCCCCAGCATTTT.

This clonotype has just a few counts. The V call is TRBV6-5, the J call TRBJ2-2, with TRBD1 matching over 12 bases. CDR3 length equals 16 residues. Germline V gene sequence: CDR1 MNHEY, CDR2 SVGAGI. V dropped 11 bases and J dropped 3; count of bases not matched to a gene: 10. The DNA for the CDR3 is TGTGCCGCTTCACGGGGGACAGGGGGCGACACCGGGGAGCTGTTTTTT. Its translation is CAASRGTGGDTGELFF.

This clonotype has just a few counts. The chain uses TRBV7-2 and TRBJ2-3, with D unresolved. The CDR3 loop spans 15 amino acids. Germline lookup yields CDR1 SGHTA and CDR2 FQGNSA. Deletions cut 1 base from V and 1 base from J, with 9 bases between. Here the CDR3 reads CASSLGRLGTDTQYF. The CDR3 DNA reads TGTGCCAGCAGCTTAGGTCGACTGGGCACAGATACGCAGTATTTT.

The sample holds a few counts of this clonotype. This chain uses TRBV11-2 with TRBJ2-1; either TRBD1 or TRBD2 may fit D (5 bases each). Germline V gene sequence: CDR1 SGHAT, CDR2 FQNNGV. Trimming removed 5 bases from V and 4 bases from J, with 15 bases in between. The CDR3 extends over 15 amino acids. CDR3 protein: CASSGASRLYNEQFF. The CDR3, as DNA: TGTGCCAGCAGCGGGGCTAGCAGATTATACAATGAGCAGTTCTTC.

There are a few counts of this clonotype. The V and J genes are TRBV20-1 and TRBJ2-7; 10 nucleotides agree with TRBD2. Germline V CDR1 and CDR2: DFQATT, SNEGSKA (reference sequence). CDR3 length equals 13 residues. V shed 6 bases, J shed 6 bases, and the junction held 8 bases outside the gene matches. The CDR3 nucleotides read TGCAGTGCCCCTCTAGCGGGGGAAGGCGAGCAGTACTTC. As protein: CSAPLAGEGEQYF.

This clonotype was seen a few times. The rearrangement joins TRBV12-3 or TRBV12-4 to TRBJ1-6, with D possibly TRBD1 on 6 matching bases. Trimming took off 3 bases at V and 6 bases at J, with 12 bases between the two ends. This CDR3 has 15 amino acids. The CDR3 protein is CASSLRGTPNSPLHF. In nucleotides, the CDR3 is TGTGCCAGCAGTTTGAGGGGGACACCTAATTCACCCCTCCACTTT.

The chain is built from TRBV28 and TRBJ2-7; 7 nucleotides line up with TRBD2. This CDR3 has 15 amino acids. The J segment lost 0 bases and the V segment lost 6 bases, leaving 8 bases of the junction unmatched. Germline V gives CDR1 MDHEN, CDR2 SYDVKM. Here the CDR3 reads CASRLPGTTSYEQYF. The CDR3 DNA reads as TGTGCCAGCAGGCTCCCCGGGACTACCTCCTACGAGCAGTACTTC.

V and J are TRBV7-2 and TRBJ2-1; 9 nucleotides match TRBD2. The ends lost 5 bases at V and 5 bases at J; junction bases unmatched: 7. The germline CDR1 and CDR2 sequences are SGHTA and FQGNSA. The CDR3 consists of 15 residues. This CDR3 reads CASSLDSGGHNEQFF. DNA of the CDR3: TGTGCCAGCAGCCTTGATAGCGGGGGCCACAATGAGCAGTTCTTC.

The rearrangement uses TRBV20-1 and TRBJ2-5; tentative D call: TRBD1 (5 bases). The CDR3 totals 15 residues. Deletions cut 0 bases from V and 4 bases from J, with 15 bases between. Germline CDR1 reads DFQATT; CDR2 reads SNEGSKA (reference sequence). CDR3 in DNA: TGCAGTGCTAGAGACAGCAGGGTAGGAAGAGAGACCCAGTACTTC. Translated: CSARDSRVGRETQYF.

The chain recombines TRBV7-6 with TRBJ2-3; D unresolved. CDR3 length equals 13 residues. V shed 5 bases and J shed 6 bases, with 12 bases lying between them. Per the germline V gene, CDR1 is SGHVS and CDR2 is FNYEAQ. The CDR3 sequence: CASSPDLLDTQYF. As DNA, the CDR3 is TGTGCCAGCAGCCCTGACTTGCTGGATACGCAGTATTTT.

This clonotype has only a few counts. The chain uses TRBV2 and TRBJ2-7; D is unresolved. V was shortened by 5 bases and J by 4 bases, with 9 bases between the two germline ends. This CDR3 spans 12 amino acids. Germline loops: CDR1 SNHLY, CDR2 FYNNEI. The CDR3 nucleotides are TGTGCCAGCAGTCCTGTCCTTTACGAGCAGTACTTC. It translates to CASSPVLYEQYF.

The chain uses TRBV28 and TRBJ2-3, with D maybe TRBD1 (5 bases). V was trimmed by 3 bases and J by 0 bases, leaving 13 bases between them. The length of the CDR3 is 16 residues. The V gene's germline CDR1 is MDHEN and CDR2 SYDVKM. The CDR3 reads CASSFFAGPSTDTQYF. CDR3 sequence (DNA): TGTGCCAGCAGTTTTTTCGCAGGGCCCAGCACAGATACGCAGTATTTT.

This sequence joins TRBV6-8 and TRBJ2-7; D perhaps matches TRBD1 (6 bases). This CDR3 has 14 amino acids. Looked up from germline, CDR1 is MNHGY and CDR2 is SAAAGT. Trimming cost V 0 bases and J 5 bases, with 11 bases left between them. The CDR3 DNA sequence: TGTGCCAGCAGTTACTCTGGGACAAACCACGAGCAGTACTTC. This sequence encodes CASSYSGTNHEQYF.

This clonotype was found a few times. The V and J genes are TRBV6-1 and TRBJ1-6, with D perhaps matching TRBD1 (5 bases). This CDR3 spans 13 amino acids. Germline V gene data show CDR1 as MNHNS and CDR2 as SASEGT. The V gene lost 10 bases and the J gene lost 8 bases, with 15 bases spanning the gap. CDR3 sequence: CATKWGGDSPLHF. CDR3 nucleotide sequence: TGTGCCACCAAGTGGGGGGGGGATTCACCCCTCCACTTT.

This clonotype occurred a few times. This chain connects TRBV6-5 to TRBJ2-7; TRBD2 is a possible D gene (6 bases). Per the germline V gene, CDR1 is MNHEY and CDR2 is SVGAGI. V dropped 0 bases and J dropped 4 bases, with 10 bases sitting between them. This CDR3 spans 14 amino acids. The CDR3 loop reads CASSYSTGGYEQYF. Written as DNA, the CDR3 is TGTGCCAGCAGTTACTCTACTGGAGGGTACGAGCAGTACTTC.

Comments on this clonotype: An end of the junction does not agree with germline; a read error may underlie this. Here the CDR3 DNA reads TGTGCCAGCAGTTCGGGGGCCGGGACAGGGGGCCTCTGGGGCAATCAGCCCCAGCATTTC. Its translation: CASSSGAGTGGLWGNQPQHF. The rearrangement joins TRBV28 to TRBJ1-5, with 12 positions matching TRBD1. The length of the CDR3 is 20 residues. From germline, CDR1 is MDHEN and CDR2 SYDVKM.

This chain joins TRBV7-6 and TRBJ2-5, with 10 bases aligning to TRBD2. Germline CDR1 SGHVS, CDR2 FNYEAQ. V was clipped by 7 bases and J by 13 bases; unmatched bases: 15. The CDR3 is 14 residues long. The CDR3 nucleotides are TGTGCCAGCATCCTAGCGGGAGAGACAGAAAACTGGTACTTC. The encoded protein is CASILAGETENWYF.

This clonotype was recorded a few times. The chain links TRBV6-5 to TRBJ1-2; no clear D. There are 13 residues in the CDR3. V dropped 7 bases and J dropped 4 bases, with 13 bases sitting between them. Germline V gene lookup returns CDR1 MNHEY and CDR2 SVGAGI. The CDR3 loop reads CASTRGRAYGYTF. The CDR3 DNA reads TGTGCCAGCACGAGAGGCAGAGCCTATGGCTACACCTTC.

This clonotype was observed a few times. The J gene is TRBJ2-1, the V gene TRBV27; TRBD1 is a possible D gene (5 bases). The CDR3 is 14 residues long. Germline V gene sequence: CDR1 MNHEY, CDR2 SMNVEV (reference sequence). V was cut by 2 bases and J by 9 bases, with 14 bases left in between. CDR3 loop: CASSLRAGHSEQFF. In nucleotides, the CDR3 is TGTGCCAGCAGTTTACGGGCAGGGCATAGTGAGCAGTTCTTC.

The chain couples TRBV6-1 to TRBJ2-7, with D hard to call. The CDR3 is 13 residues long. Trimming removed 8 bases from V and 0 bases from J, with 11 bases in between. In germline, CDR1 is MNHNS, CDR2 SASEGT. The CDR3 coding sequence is TGTGCCAGCTCCCAGACGATCTCCTACGAGCAGTACTTC. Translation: CASSQTISYEQYF.

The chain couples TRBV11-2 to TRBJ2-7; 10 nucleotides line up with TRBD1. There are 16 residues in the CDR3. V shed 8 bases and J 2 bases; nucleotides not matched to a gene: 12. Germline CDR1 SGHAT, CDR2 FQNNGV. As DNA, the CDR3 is TGTGCCAGCCGAACTTACCGGGACAGGGGCACCTACGAGCAGTACTTC. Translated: CASRTYRDRGTYEQYF.

The CDR3 region is CASSQVEASRSGELFF. CDR3 coding DNA: TGCGCCAGCAGCCAAGTAGAAGCTAGCAGATCCGGGGAGCTGTTTTTT. The rearrangement uses TRBV4-1 and TRBJ2-2; the D gene is possibly TRBD2 (5 bases). The V end lost 1 base, the J end lost 6 bases, and 15 bases lay between the germline ends. Germline V gene lookup returns CDR1 MGHRA and CDR2 YSYEKL. The CDR3 runs to 16 residues.

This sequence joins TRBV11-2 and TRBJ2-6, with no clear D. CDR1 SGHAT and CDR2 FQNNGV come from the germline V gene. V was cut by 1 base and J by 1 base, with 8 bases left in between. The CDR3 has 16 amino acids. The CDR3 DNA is TGTGCCAGCAGCTTAGGTTTCGGTTCTGGGGCCAACGTCCTGACTTTC. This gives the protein CASSLGFGSGANVLTF.

CDR3 region: CASSQEGRGAANEKLFF. The CDR3 bases are TGCGCCAGCAGCCAAGAAGGACGGGGGGCAGCTAATGAAAAACTGTTTTTT. The chain couples TRBV4-1 to TRBJ1-4; TRBD1 is a possible D gene (6 bases). Germline CDR1 reads MGHRA; CDR2 reads YSYEKL. V lost 0 bases and J lost 3, with 14 bases in between. This CDR3 is 17 amino acids long.

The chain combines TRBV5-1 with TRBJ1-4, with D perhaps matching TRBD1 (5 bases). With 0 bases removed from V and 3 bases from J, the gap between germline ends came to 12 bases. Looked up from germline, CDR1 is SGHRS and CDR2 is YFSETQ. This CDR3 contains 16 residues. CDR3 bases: TGCGCCAGCAGCTTGGGCCAGGGCCTTGCTAATGAAAAACTGTTTTTT. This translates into CASSLGQGLANEKLFF.